This T cell receptor (beta chain) came from a study of control samples from healthy donors and cancer patients. Libraries were prepared by immunoSEQ multiplex PCR; TCRdb keeps only in-frame clonotypes and omits some of them. This table has about 160,000 clones, about 87% appearing once. Between the trimmed V and J ends, which lost 4 bases and 9 bases, there was a span of 19 bases. This CDR3 contains 15 residues. The germline CDR1 and CDR2 sequences are LGHDT and YNNKEL (reference sequence). The clonotype comes from a man aged 30-40 years in good health. Sequencing was carried out using blood. The V and J genes are TRBV3-1 (or the pseudogene TRBV3-2) and TRBJ1-5; TRBD1 might be the D (6 bases). The CDR3, as DNA: TGTGCCAGCAGCCCAAGGGACACACCGTCCACGCCCCAGCATTTT. Translation: CASSPRDTPSTPQHF.